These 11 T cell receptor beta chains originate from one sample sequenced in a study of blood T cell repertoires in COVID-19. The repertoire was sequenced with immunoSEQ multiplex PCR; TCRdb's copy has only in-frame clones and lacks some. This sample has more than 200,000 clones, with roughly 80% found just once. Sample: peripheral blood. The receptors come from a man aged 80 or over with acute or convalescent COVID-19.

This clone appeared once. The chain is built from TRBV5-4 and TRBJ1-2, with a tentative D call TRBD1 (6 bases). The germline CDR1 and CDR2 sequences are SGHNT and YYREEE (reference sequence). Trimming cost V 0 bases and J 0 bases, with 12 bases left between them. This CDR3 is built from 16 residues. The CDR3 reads CASSLGTDGANYGYTF. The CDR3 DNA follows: TGTGCCAGCAGCTTGGGGACAGACGGGGCTAACTATGGCTACACCTTC.

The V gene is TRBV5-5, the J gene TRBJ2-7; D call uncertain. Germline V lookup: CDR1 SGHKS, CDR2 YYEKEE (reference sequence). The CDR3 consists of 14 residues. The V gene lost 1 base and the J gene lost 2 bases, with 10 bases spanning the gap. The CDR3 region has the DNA TGTGCCAGCAGCTTGCTCCCGAGGCCCTACGAGCAGTACTTC. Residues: CASSLLPRPYEQYF.

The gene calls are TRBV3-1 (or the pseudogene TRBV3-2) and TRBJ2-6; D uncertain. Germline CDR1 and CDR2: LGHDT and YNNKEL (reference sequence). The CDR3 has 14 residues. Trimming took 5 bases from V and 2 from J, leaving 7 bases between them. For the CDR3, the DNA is TGTGCCAGCAGCTATGGCCCTGGGGCCAACGTCCTGACTTTC. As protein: CASSYGPGANVLTF.

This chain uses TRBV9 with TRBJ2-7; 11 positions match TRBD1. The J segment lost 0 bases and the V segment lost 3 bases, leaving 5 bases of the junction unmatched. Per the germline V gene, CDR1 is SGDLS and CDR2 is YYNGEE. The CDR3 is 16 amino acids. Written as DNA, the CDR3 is TGTGCCAGCAGCGCCGGACAGGGGGCCCTCTCCTACGAGCAGTACTTC. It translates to CASSAGQGALSYEQYF.

CDR3 sequence (DNA): TGTGCCAGCAGCCAAGGCGGGACAGTGGATGAAAAACTGTTTTTT. Protein product: CASSQGGTVDEKLFF. This chain joins TRBV3-1 (or the pseudogene TRBV3-2) and TRBJ1-4, with 7 bases fitting TRBD1. Germline trimming cut 1 base from V and 6 bases from J; bases unmatched to any gene: 5. CDR1 LGHDT and CDR2 YNNKEL come from the germline V gene (reference sequence). The CDR3 consists of 15 residues.

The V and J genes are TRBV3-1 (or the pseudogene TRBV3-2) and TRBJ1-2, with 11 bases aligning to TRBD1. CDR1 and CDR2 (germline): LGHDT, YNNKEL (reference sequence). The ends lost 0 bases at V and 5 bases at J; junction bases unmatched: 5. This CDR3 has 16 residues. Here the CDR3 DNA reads TGTGCCAGCAGCCAAGATGGGACAGGGGGGAGGTATGGCTACACCTTC. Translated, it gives CASSQDGTGGRYGYTF.

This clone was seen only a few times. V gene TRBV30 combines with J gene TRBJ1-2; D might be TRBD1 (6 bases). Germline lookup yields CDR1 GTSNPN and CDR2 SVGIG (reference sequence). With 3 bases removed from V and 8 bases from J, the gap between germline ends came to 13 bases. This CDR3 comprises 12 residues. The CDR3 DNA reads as TGTGCCTGGAGCCGGGGGGCTGGGGGCTACACCTTC. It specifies CAWSRGAGGYTF.

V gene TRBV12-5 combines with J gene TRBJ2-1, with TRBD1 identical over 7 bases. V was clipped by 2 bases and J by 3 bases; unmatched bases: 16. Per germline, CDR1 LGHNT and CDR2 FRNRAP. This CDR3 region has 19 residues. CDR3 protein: CASGLRVWGPRDSYNEQFF. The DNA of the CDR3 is TGTGCTAGTGGTTTGAGGGTCTGGGGCCCCCGGGACAGCTACAATGAGCAGTTCTTC.

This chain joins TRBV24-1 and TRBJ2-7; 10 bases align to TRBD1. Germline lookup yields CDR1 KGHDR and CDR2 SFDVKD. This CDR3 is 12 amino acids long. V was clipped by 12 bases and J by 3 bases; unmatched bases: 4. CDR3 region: CAPRTGGYEQYF. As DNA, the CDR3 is TGTGCCCCCCGGACAGGGGGCTACGAGCAGTACTTC.

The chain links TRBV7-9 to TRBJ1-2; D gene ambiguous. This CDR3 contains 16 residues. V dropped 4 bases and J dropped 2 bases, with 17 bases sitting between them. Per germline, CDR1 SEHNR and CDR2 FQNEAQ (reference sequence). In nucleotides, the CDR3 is TGTGCCAGCAGCTCTTCAGCACAAGGGAGAAACTATGGCTACACCTTC. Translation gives CASSSSAQGRNYGYTF.

CDR3 nucleotides: TGTGCCAGTAGTAAGGGACAGGGCGTGTACGAGCAGTACTTC. Translation gives CASSKGQGVYEQYF. This rearrangement joins TRBV19 to TRBJ2-7; 9 positions match TRBD1. With V trimmed by 4 bases and J by 4 bases, 5 bases remained unmatched. Germline lookup yields CDR1 LNHDA and CDR2 SQIVND (reference sequence). The CDR3 consists of 14 residues. The complete variable domain, with remaining parts taken from reference TRBV19 and TRBJ2-7, reads DGGITQSPKYLFRKEGQNVTLSCEQNLNHDAMYWYRQDPGQGLRLIYYSQIVNDFQKGDIAEGYSVSREKKESFPLTVTSAQKNPTAFYLCASSKGQGVYEQYFGPGTRLTVT.